The clone carrying this TCR beta chain was picked up one time. Its antigen is unknown. Additional DNA sequences in this sample encode the identical CDR3. Sequencing was performed with immunoSEQ multiplex PCR; in TCRdb, only in-frame clones are kept and a portion is missing. The sample lists just over 2,000,000 clones, about 95% occurring once. The data were obtained in a study of shared clonotypes between healthy human individuals. Study-wide context: Aged 18 to 49, the donors were a couple of women and a few men. Study-level points and caveats: Sequencing depth was a factor that was expected to affect clonotype sharing among donors. Shared clonotypes: about 5.3% naive CD4, under 4% naive CD8, about 2.4% memory CD4, 0.4% to 0.5% memory CD8.

This receptor was identified in a man younger than 35 in good health. Sequencing used naive CD4+ T cells sorted from blood. The subset: CD45RA+ positively selected.

In DNA, the CDR3 is TGCGCCAGCAGCCCAGGTGCTGGGGGGCCGTACGAGCAGTACTTC. It specifies CASSPGAGGPYEQYF. V gene TRBV5-1 combines with J gene TRBJ2-7, with D possibly called TRBD1 or TRBD2 (6 bases each). Trimming took 4 bases from V and 4 from J, leaving 18 bases between them. CDR3 length: 15 residues. Per germline, CDR1 SGHRS and CDR2 YFSETQ.